The source of this TCR beta chain is a study of blood T cell repertoires in COVID-19. Study overall: Whether acute or convalescent, the COVID-19 samples came from the United States, Italy and Spain.

The trim removed 5 bases at V and 4 bases at J, leaving 4 bases unmatched. This CDR3 comprises 14 residues. Germline assignment: CDR1 LNHDA and CDR2 SQIVND (reference sequence). Sequencing used immunoSEQ multiplex PCR; TCRdb keeps in-frame clones, though not all of them. This table holds roughly 120,000 clones, approximately 80% found once. The sample was peripheral blood. The receptor was derived from a woman aged 70-85 years with acute or convalescent COVID-19. The chain joins TRBV19 to TRBJ2-3, with 9 positions matching TRBD1. The CDR3: CASSRRTGADTQYF. DNA of the CDR3: TGTGCCAGTAGTCGCCGGACAGGGGCAGATACGCAGTATTTT.